These 6 T cell receptor beta chains share one sample of origin, sequenced in a study of OX40 agonist ivuxolimab in advanced cancers. The method was immunoSEQ multiplex PCR; TCRdb's version includes in-frame clones alone and lacks a portion of them. The sample has roughly 67,000 clones, nearly 85% seen once. The sample consisted of CD4+ or CD8+ T cells sorted from blood, taken in a trial of the OX40 agonist ivuxolimab. The receptors were gathered from an adult with an advanced solid tumor such as melanoma, head and neck, liver or kidney cancer.

CDR3 in amino acids: CSVGGTPYGYTF. As DNA, the CDR3 is TGCAGCGTTGGGGGGACACCCTATGGCTACACCTTC. The chain couples TRBV29-1 to TRBJ1-2; D may be TRBD1 (6 bases). The CDR3 covers 12 residues. The V end lost 4 bases, the J end lost 4 bases, and 10 bases lay between the germline ends. Germline V gives CDR1 SQVTM, CDR2 ANQGSEA.

The chain carries TRBV18 and TRBJ1-2, with D tentatively TRBD1 (6 bases). V gave up 7 bases and J gave up 3 bases, with 18 bases separating them. CDR1 KGHSH and CDR2 LQKENI come from the germline V gene. This CDR3 comprises 15 residues. CDR3 in amino acids: CASFTTGGEDYGYTF. The CDR3 region has the DNA TGTGCCAGCTTCACTACGGGGGGCGAGGACTATGGCTACACCTTC.

For this clone: A junction boundary mismatches the germline segment, possibly from a read error. The rearrangement joins TRBV4-2 to TRBJ2-4, with D uncertain. The CDR3 sequence is 15 residues long. CDR1 LGHNA and CDR2 YNFKEQ come from the germline V gene. The CDR3 protein is CASSEEAQGKNIQYF. CDR3 nucleotide sequence: TGTGCCAGCAGCGAAGAGGCCCAAGGCAAAAACATTCAGTACTTC.

The chain is built from TRBV6-5 and TRBJ1-1; the D is unclear. This CDR3 has 15 amino acids. CDR1 and CDR2 from the germline V gene are MNHEY and SVGAGI. V gave up 0 bases and J gave up 0 bases, with 8 bases separating them. The CDR3 bases are TGTGCCAGCAGTTACTCTGGTGGGTTGAACACTGAAGCTTTCTTT. Translation: CASSYSGGLNTEAFF.

This chain uses TRBV2 with TRBJ2-1; no firm D call. Looked up from germline, CDR1 is SNHLY and CDR2 is FYNNEI. The length of the CDR3 is 15 residues. Trimming shortened V by 7 bases and J by 5 bases, and 18 bases separated the two germline ends. For the CDR3, the DNA is TGTGCCAGCATGGGGTTTGGTTTTGACGACAATGAGCAGTTCTTC. It is translated as CASMGFGFDDNEQFF.

This clone was observed once. The chain recombines TRBV18 with TRBJ2-7; TRBD1 agrees at 8 bases. CDR3 length: 15 residues. J lost 6 bases, V lost 2 bases, and 9 bases had no gene match. Germline CDR1 and CDR2: KGHSH and LQKENI. The CDR3 protein is CASSPSGTGGLEQYF. The CDR3 DNA reads as TGTGCCAGCTCACCATCAGGGACAGGTGGTCTCGAGCAGTACTTC.